This T cell receptor beta chain emerged from a study of blood T cell repertoires in COVID-19. In the original analysis: Nucleated cell counts were estimated from reference gene primer amplification. Repertoires were generated with immunoSEQ multiplex PCR, while TCRdb's copy carries only in-frame clones and drops some. That table is the source of V, J and clone size, and D and trimming were worked out from the DNA. This table holds 100,000 to 150,000 clones, 70% to 85% found once. The sample comprised peripheral blood. The receptor's source is a woman of 80 years or more with acute or convalescent COVID-19.

The CDR3 protein is CASSLLGRRLGETQYF. The CDR3 DNA reads TGTGCCAGCAGCCTATTGGGGCGACGTTTGGGGGAGACCCAGTACTTC. The rearrangement joins TRBV6-2 or TRBV6-3 to TRBJ2-5; D may be TRBD1 (5 bases). This CDR3 has 16 residues. Trimming cost V 6 bases and J 5 bases, with 22 bases left between them. Germline V gives CDR1 MNHEY, CDR2 SVGEGT.